This paragraph reports one T cell receptor beta chain. With V trimmed by 3 bases and J by 1 base, 2 bases remained unmatched. The CDR3 length is 15 residues. The V gene's germline CDR1 is SEHNR and CDR2 FQNEAQ (reference sequence). This entry belongs to a study of T cell changes during pregnancy in multiple sclerosis. Only in-frame clones appear in the TCRdb table, and some are missing; sequencing was by immunoSEQ multiplex PCR. The table shows approximately 88,000 clones, with around 92% occurring only once. This material consisted of peripheral blood, taken in the first trimester of pregnancy. The clonotype comes from a female donor with multiple sclerosis, enrolled in a pregnancy study. V is TRBV7-9 and J is TRBJ2-7; 11 bases line up with TRBD2. The CDR3 region is CASSLTSGVSYEQYF. The DNA of the CDR3 is TGTGCCAGCAGCTTGACTAGCGGGGTTTCCTACGAGCAGTACTTC. Full variable domain (outside the CDR3, taken from reference TRBV7-9 and TRBJ2-7): DTGVSQNPRHKITKRGQNVTFRCDPISEHNRLYWYRQTLGQGPEFLTYFQNEAQLEKSRLLSDRFSAERPKGSFSTLEIQRTEQGDSAMYLCASSLTSGVSYEQYFGPGTRLTVT.